The 3 T cell receptor beta chains below come from one sample, sequenced in a study of OX40 agonist ivuxolimab in advanced cancers. The protocol was immunoSEQ multiplex PCR, while the TCRdb copy is restricted to in-frame clones and leaves out a portion. The table includes some 37,000 clones, 60% to 80% detected once. Source: CD4+ or CD8+ T cells sorted from blood, taken in a trial of the OX40 agonist ivuxolimab. The origin of the receptors is an adult with an advanced solid tumor such as melanoma, head and neck, liver or kidney cancer.

This clone was seen only a few times. The chain combines TRBV30 with TRBJ2-4; 7 bases agree with TRBD2. V shed 4 bases, J shed 0 bases, and the junction held 6 bases outside the gene matches. The germline gives CDR1 GTSNPN, CDR2 SVGIG (reference sequence). The CDR3 runs 15 residues. The CDR3 region has the DNA TGTGCCTGGACCGACGGGAGGTTAGCCAAAAACATTCAGTACTTC. This translates into CAWTDGRLAKNIQYF.

The V call is TRBV4-3, the J call TRBJ1-1; 10 bases line up with TRBD1. V lost 5 bases and J lost 4; bases outside the gene matches: 10. This CDR3 spans 16 amino acids. The germline gives CDR1 LGHNA, CDR2 YSLEER. The CDR3 region is CASSADLRTGGTEAFF. CDR3 coding DNA: TGCGCCAGCAGCGCCGACCTCCGGACAGGGGGCACTGAAGCTTTCTTT.

The CDR3 reads CASSLVNGLAGSISTDTQYF. In DNA, the CDR3 is TGTGCCAGCAGTTTAGTCAATGGACTAGCAGGTTCGATTAGCACAGATACGCAGTATTTT. The gene calls are TRBV28 and TRBJ2-3; 8 bases fit TRBD2. The J segment lost 0 bases and the V segment lost 2 bases, leaving 16 bases of the junction unmatched. The germline gives CDR1 MDHEN, CDR2 SYDVKM. This CDR3 contains 20 residues.